The 2 T cell receptor beta chains below were found in one sample sequenced in a study of blood T cell repertoires in COVID-19. The data were produced by immunoSEQ multiplex PCR, yet TCRdb's version contains in-frame clones alone and is incomplete. Among 70,000 to 85,000 clones listed, over 70% were seen once. Material for sequencing was peripheral blood. These receptor sequences come from a man older than 75 with acute or convalescent COVID-19.

The chain recombines TRBV29-1 with TRBJ1-3; 7 positions match TRBD1. The CDR3 is made up of 14 amino acids. From germline, CDR1 is SQVTM and CDR2 ANQGSEA. V gave up 4 bases and J gave up 5 bases; unmatched junction bases: 8. In nucleotides, the CDR3 is TGCAGCGTTGCCGACAGGGTTGATAGAAACACCATATATTTT. This encodes CSVADRVDRNTIYF.

The chain links TRBV27 to TRBJ1-2, with unresolved D. Germline V lookup: CDR1 MNHEY, CDR2 SMNVEV (reference sequence). Trimming removed 6 bases from V and 5 bases from J, with 13 bases in between. The length of the CDR3 is 13 residues. The CDR3 protein is CASRPTANYGYTF. The CDR3 DNA is TGTGCCAGCAGGCCTACAGCAAATTATGGCTACACCTTC.